One sample yielded the 2 T cell receptor beta chains listed below, sequenced in a study of T cells in Graves' hyperthyroidism and ophthalmopathy. RNA transcripts served as the template for amplifying TCR beta CDR3 regions. HTBI primers were used for first-round RT-PCR of the TCR CDR3. TCRdb called the multiplex PCR reads again in MiXCR, with one record for every CDR3 protein. Of 350,000 to 400,000 distinct CDR3 sequences in the sample, over 15% were seen once. Sequencing was carried out using blood. Source of these receptors: a woman younger than 35 with Graves' hyperthyroidism.

This chain connects TRBV4-1 to TRBJ1-6, with unresolved D. This CDR3 spans 13 amino acids. V was clipped by 1 base and J by 5 bases, with 3 bases between them. Germline assignment: CDR1 MGHRA and CDR2 YSYEKL. CDR3 region: CASSQANNSPLHF. The CDR3 DNA reads as TGCGCCAGCAGCCAAGCTAATAATTCACCCCTCCACTTT.

This clonotype came up many times. The chain recombines TRBV24-1 with TRBJ2-5; D uncertain. The germline V and J ends were trimmed by 3 bases and 1 base, with 2 bases remaining between them. The CDR3 spans 12 residues. Germline V gives CDR1 KGHDR, CDR2 SFDVKD. This chain's CDR3 is CATSDAQETQYF. In DNA form, the CDR3 reads TGTGCCACCAGTGATGCCCAAGAGACCCAGTACTTC.